This TCR beta chain comes out of a study of cytomegalovirus exposure and HLA in healthy donors (dated by TCRdb to about 2017). Background for the entire study: In an earlier analysis of 587 of the donors, 250 to 350 Gb of sequence data and 95 million to 130 million unique TCR beta sequences from roughly 190 million T cells were reported. An early release that covered approximately 600 HLA-typed donors contained about 300 gigabases of sequencing data and 75 million to 100 million unique TCR sequences. Of the approximately 400 genotyped donors, 81% were placed in the genetic ancestry cluster associated with self-reported Caucasian donors. The study aimed to test whether cataloging public T cell receptors could reveal signatures of past pathogen exposure. The T cell repertoires of some 700 subjects were profiled by immunosequencing and related to cytomegalovirus serostatus. Besides the first cohort of approximately 670 subjects, a separate validation cohort made up of roughly 120 different subjects was used. High-throughput TCR immunosequencing, statistical association of individual TCRs with disease status, and machine learning were combined to predict cytomegalovirus infection status. A later analysis re-analyzed previously published TCR beta repertoires from 666 donors and added high-resolution HLA genotyping to study TCR occurrence patterns. Rather than drawing on any new phenotypic data, the later analysis identified candidate immune exposures from TCR beta sequences and the way those sequences occurred across donors. To decide whether each TCR beta V gene segment behaved as functional or pseudogenic, an earlier analysis of some 570 of the donors relied on high-throughput TCR beta sequencing. Donor age, sex, ethnicity and CMV serostatus were compiled together with the repertoire data. In a later genetic analysis, genome-wide SNP genotypes for about three fifths of the roughly 670 donors were used, and that subset was treated as a discovery cohort. Every discovery cohort repertoire had been produced on one sequencing platform. HLA typing included class I and class II loci at four-digit resolution. The number of typed donors differed by locus: 629-630 for A, B, C, DRB1 and DQB1; some 500 for DQA1; approximately 600 for DPA1; and about 450 for DPB1. Roughly five DR-DQ haplotypes were handled as single units for association and clustering, since linkage in the cohort was strong. Among over 350 genotyped donors of the cohort, an average of about 240,000 unique TCR beta nucleotide sequences were sequenced per donor, 15% to 20% of them non-productive.

Here is what the overall study found, with its caveats: Sequencing depth was assumed to be roughly uniform across donors in the presence/absence analyses, though that assumption may not hold. In an earlier analysis of 500 to 650 of the donors, most TCR beta V segments appeared in productive rearrangements about 87% or about 30% of the time, broadly matching IMGT annotations. A further reported finding was that TCR beta sequences accurately predicted the HLA-A and HLA-B alleles for most subjects in the first cohort. Most TCR sequences were seen in very few donors, while some public TCRs were found in many individuals. Three of the identified cytomegalovirus-associated TCR beta chains were confirmed in vitro to be specific for cytomegalovirus antigens. V-gene and J-gene trimming of TCR beta chains was associated with a missense DCLRE1C variant in a later genetic analysis, and the association was replicated in an independent cohort. Because counts were too low, around 17 rarely observed V segments, including chromosome 9 orphons, were left out of the earlier analysis of a few hundred of the donors. Because HLA typing was missing for some donors at each locus, association tests included only the typed subset. A later analysis reported that several top co-occurrence clusters appeared linked to parvovirus B19, influenza, CMV and Epstein-Barr virus. When HLA alleles, especially DR and DQ, strongly co-occurred, TCR associations were difficult to assign to individual alleles. In a later genetic analysis, fewer N-insertions in productive TCRs were reported among donors in an Asian-associated ancestry cluster than the roughly 700-donor mean. Cytomegalovirus status was reported to be diagnosed by the classifier with high specificity and sensitivity in both the original and validation cohorts. According to a later analysis, TCR association rates differed among HLA loci, with DRB1 alleles showing the most associated TCRs and HLA-C alleles showing the fewest. Correlated functional status among segregating V segments might reflect linkage disequilibrium, but an unknown experimental factor could not be ruled out. A cluster of highly shared sequence variants was judged likely to represent a technical artifact of the sequencing pipeline. Most CMV-associated TCR beta chains appeared to be HLA-restricted in a later analysis, and the HLA associations seemed to be driven largely by CMV exposure. A later analysis associated 17,000 or so TCR beta sequences with specific HLA alleles at a false discovery rate of 0.05. The authors suggested that the approach could potentially be generalized to other disease states and immunological phenotypes. CMV serostatus was the only immune exposure information available for the cohort. In a later analysis, HLA-associated TCR beta chains were found to be more clonally expanded and to have lower generation probabilities than equally common non-associated chains. A total of 164 TCR beta chains were listed by the study as associated with cytomegalovirus. The cohort was sequenced for TCR beta chains only, and without alpha or paired-chain data the features that could be detected were limited.

The protocol used for the library was the immunoSEQ multiplex PCR assay. For the multiplex PCR, a mixture combining 60 forward primers for TCR Vbeta segments and 13 reverse primers for TCR Jbeta segments was used. The CDR3 region of rearranged TCR beta genes was amplified from genomic DNA with a multiplex PCR assay. Amplified TCR beta libraries were sequenced as 87-base-pair reads on the Illumina HiSeq System. The study's processing was this. In a later analysis, 77 million or so unique TCR beta chains were counted across the approximately 640 repertoires, and about 10 million of these chains were shared by at least two donors. To remove PCR and sequencing errors, raw reads were error-corrected and collapsed into unique sequences using a nearest-neighbor algorithm that merged closely related sequences. CDR3 sequences were aligned to IMGT reference sequences to assign V, D and J gene segments. For a sequence to be retained, a match of at least six nucleotides was required to both a V gene segment and a J gene segment. A rearrangement counted as productive if the CDR3 had no stop codons and remained in frame with V and J, and every other rearrangement counted as non-productive. Following IMGT convention, CDR3 was defined as the stretch from the second conserved V-encoded cysteine up to the conserved J-encoded phenylalanine. The earlier analysis of a few hundred of the donors excluded any sequence lacking an unambiguous match to a single V gene segment. An earlier analysis of a few hundred of the donors called V segments functional above 56.7% productive rearrangements and segregating when the between-donor standard deviation exceeded 5%. A statistical classification framework was developed to diagnose cytomegalovirus status using the catalog of TCR beta chain sequences. In a later analysis, TCR nucleotide sequences were compared against IMGT/GENE-DB human TR gene sequences so that V and J genes could be assigned. Using the TCRdist pipeline, a later analysis assigned CDR3 sequences along with most-parsimonious VDJ recombination scenarios. In a later analysis, each TCR beta chain was defined by its CDR3 amino acid sequence together with its V-gene family, and reads without a unique V-gene family were excluded. A later analysis removed roughly 590 highly shared, low-generation-probability nucleotide sequences to deal with suspected cross-contamination and a sequencing artifact. In a later analysis, a clonal expansion index was calculated for each public chain from normalized within-repertoire ranks of inferred template counts. In a later analysis, generation probabilities were computed using a VDJ recombination model fitted to out-of-frame rearrangements, and the results were checked against IGoR. In a later analysis, TCR-TCR, TCR-HLA and TCR-CMV co-occurrence was scored with hypergeometric tests, and a repertoire-size bias correction was applied to TCR pairs. To estimate false discovery rates, a later analysis permuted the HLA or CMV assignments 20 times. In a later analysis, co-occurring TCRs were grouped using DBSCAN, with TCRdist sequence similarity added in when clustering inside HLA-allele-positive subsets. Repertoires with fewer than 30,000 or more than 120,000 public chains, plus five repertoires with anomalous nucleotide sharing, were excluded from co-occurrence clustering. Drawn from immuneACCESS, this table holds only the in-frame rearrangements with V and J called that TCRdb kept. Clones are partly lost; checked studies trace under half to an unresolved V gene and leave the rest unexplained. That table supplies the V and J calls and clone size; D and trimming were determined from the DNA. The sample table contains about 95,000 clones; only one count was recorded for approximately 72% of them. The ten largest clonotypes hold over 9.5% of the sample.

Note on this clone: Its binding antigen is unknown. Qualities for individual bases were not recorded, and no much larger clone is one base off.

The cohort consisted of hundreds of healthy bone marrow donors. At the time of sampling, all cohort members were nominally healthy, though unrecorded immune exposures were likely present. The donor was CMV seropositive and belonged to the group of 250 to 350 seropositive cohort members. A peripheral blood sample was provided by each donor, and peripheral blood mononuclear cells were used for TCR beta sequencing. Genomic DNA extraction from the blood cell samples was performed with the Qiagen DNeasy Blood Extraction Kit. The sequencing input was PBMCs. The sequence derives from a man between 18 and 35 years old in good health and CMV-seropositive.

For the CDR3, the sequence is CASSDIQGLEQFF. Read as DNA, the sequence is TGCGCCAGCAGTGATATACAGGGGTTAGAGCAGTTCTTC. The V and J segments used are TRBV10-2 and TRBJ2-1, with 7 junctional bases fitting TRBD1. CDR1 and CDR2 were assigned from the germline V gene as WSHSY and SAAADI. CDR3 length: 13 amino acids, cysteine to phenylalanine. Here the CDR3 DNA is all that survives: 39 bases in frame from base 1. Relative to germline, V is missing 3 bases and J is missing 10 bases, with 6 bases of the junction outside any gene match.